This entry concerns a single T cell receptor beta chain. The antigen remains undetermined. The authors reverse transcribed all of the isolated RNA, so sequencing captured expressed TCRB transcripts. This table comes from immunoSEQ multiplex PCR, and its TCRdb copy is limited to in-frame clones, with some not included. The repertoire holds fewer than 550,000 clones, with 11% as singletons. The CDR3 covers 15 residues. The trim removed 5 bases at V and 6 bases at J, leaving 11 bases unmatched. Germline V gives CDR1 MDHEN, CDR2 SYDVKM. The data originate from a study of beta chain features in type 1 diabetes. General observations from the study: It was among patients, rather than healthy donors, that naive, central memory and Treg TCRB repertoires appeared more similar.

The authors took one heparinised blood draw, averaging about 116 mL, from each donor. The receptor comes from a woman younger than 35 in good health. Sequencing input: naive CD4+ T cells from blood. This chain joins TRBV28 and TRBJ2-7, with 9 nucleotides matching TRBD2. CDR3 DNA sequence: TGTGCCAGCAGTGGAACTAGCGGGCTTACCCGCGAGCAGTACTTC. Amino acid sequence: CASSGTSGLTREQYF.